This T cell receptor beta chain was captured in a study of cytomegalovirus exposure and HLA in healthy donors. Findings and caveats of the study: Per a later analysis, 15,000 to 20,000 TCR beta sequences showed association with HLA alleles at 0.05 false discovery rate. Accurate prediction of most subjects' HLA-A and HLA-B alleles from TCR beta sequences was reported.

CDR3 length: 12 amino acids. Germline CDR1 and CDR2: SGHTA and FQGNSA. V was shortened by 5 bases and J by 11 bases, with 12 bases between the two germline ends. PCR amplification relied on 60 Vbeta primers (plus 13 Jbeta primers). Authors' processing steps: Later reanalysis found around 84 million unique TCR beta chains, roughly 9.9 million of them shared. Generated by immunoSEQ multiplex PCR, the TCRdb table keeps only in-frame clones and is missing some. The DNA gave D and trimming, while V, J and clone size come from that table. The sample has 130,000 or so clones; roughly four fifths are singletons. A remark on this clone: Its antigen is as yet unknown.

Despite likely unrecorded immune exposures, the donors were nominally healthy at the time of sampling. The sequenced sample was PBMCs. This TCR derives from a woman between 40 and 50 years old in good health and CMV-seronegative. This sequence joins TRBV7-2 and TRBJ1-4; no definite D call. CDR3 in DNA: TGTGCCAGCAGCCCCTACCAAGAGAAACTGTTTTTT. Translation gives CASSPYQEKLFF.